This T cell receptor beta chain was observed in a study of cytomegalovirus exposure and HLA in healthy donors. Amplification used 60 Vbeta primers and 13 Jbeta primers. Method: immunoSEQ multiplex PCR; TCRdb's copy keeps in-frame clones and lacks some. The table shows over 150,000 clones, with 80% occurring only once. Notes on this clone: Its antigen is as yet unknown.

Notes on the study in general: A link between a missense DCLRE1C variant and TCR beta V- and J-gene trimming emerged from a later analysis.

Unmatched junction bases numbered 10, after V lost 5 bases and J lost 5 bases. The V gene's germline CDR1 is SGHTA and CDR2 FQGNSA. The CDR3 consists of 15 residues. Sample: PBMCs. This TCR derives from a boy aged 5-17 years in good health and CMV-seronegative. The V and J genes are TRBV7-2 and TRBJ1-2; 8 nucleotides match TRBD1. CDR3 sequence reads: CASSAQTGERYGYTF. CDR3 coding DNA: TGTGCCAGCAGCGCCCAGACAGGGGAGAGGTATGGCTACACCTTC.